This TCR beta chain originates from a study of OX40 agonist ivuxolimab in advanced cancers. Context from the whole study: Ivuxolimab, which targeted the costimulatory receptor OX40 (CD134), was an agonistic, fully human IgG2 monoclonal antibody. Intravenous ivuxolimab was administered to patients every 2 weeks at six dose levels: 0.01, 0.1, 0.3, 1.5, 3 and 10 mg/kg. Of the approximately 50 patients in dose escalation, about 20 had hepatocellular carcinoma, some 15 had melanoma, 9 had renal cell carcinoma and 9 had head and neck cancer. In the dose-escalation cohort, 70% to 90% of patients were male, and the mean age was 60 years with a range of about 20 to 80. Patients were allowed to have had prior anti-PD-1, anti-PD-L1 or anti-CTLA-4 therapy, and approximately 43% of the dose-escalation patients had previously received checkpoint inhibitors. Partial responses occurred in three dose-escalation patients: two with cutaneous melanoma and one with hepatocellular carcinoma. The purpose of peripheral TCRbeta sequencing was to test whether ivuxolimab changed TCR sequence diversity and led to clonal T-cell expansion. The paper covers the monotherapy dose-escalation part of the phase I ivuxolimab trial, which included N of about 50 patients. Broad study findings and their caveats: Low levels of normalized T-cell clonal expansion were also seen in some patients who did not respond. Antigen specificity was not determined for the clonally expanded peripheral T cells. Partial responders in the 0.1-3.0 mg/kg groups had among the lowest normalized peripheral clonal expansion, especially among CD8+ T cells. At doses of 0.1 to 3.0 mg/kg, clonal expansion of both CD4+ and CD8+ blood T cells was observed from baseline to week 6. After ivuxolimab, CD8+ T cells had more expanded clones than CD4+ T cells on average.

Genomic DNA was isolated from the sorted cells so that the TCRbeta CDR3 region could be sequenced. The immunoSEQ Assay was used to sequence the TCRbeta CDR3 regions. Not all clones reach the TCRdb copy of this immuneACCESS table, which keeps in-frame sequences only. Checked studies attribute under half of the gap to unresolved V genes and leave the rest unexplained. Across this sample there are around 73,000 clones, with about 87% seen only once. The ten top clones hold roughly 9.8% of the sample. For this clone: The specificity of this receptor is unknown. Per-nucleotide qualities are absent, and no much larger clonotype sits a single base away.

From the cysteine through the phenylalanine, the CDR3 covers 15 amino acids. CDR3 DNA only is kept here, 45 bases in frame from base 1. Via the germline V gene (reference sequence), CDR1 is SEHNR and CDR2 FQNEAQ. V has 3 bases trimmed and J has 4 bases trimmed; junction bases matching no gene number 8. Patients with a history of autoimmune disease or receiving systemic immunosuppression were excluded from the trial. Peripheral blood for TCR sequencing was collected from all dose cohorts at baseline, on cycle 4 day 1, and on cycle 7 day 1. Samples came from an open-label, multicenter, first-in-human phase I dose-escalation trial of ivuxolimab. Adults with locally advanced or metastatic melanoma, renal cell, hepatocellular, or head and neck squamous cell carcinoma were enrolled in the trial. Before TCR sequencing, CD4+ T cells and CD8+ T cells were sorted from peripheral blood as separate populations.

This clonotype originated in an adult with an advanced solid tumor such as melanoma, head and neck, liver or kidney cancer. This chain is built from TRBV7-9 and TRBJ2-7; the junction holds 8 bases that match TRBD1. This material consisted of CD4+ or CD8+ T cells sorted from blood, taken in a trial of the OX40 agonist ivuxolimab. DNA sequence: TGTGCCAGCAGCTTCGTGACAGGGGATTTTTACGAGCAGTACTTC. This translates into CASSFVTGDFYEQYF.